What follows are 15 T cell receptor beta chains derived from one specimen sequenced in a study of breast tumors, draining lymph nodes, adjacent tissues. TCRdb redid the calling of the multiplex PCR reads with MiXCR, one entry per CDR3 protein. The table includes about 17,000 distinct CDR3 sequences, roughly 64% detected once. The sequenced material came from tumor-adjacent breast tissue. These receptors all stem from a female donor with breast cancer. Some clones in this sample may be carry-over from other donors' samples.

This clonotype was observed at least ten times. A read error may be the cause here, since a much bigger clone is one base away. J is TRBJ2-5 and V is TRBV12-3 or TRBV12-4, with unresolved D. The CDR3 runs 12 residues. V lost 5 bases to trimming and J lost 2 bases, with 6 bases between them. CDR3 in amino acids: CASSHLQETQYF. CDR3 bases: TGTGCCAGCAGTCACCTACAAGAGACCCAGTACTTC.

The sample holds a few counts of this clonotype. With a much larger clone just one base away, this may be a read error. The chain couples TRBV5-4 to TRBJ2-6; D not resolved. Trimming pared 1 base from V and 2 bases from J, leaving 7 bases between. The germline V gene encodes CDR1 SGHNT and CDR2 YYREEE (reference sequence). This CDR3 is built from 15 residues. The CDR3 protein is CASSLISPGANVLTF. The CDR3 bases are TGTGCCAGCAGCTTGATATCCCCTGGGGCCAACGTCCTGACTTTC.

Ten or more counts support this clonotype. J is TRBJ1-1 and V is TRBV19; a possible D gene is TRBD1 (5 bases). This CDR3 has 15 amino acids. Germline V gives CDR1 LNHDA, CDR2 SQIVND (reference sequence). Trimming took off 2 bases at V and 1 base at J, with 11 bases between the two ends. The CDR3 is CASSIPAGTNTEAFF. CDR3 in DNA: TGTGCCAGTAGTATACCAGCAGGGACGAACACTGAAGCTTTCTTT.

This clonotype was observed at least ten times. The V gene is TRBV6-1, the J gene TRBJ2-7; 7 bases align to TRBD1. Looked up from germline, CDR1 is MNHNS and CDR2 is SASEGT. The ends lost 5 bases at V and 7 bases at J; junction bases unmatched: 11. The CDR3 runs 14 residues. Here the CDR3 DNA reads TGTGCCAGCAGTCCGTTAGGGGGCCCGGGGGAGCAGTACTTC. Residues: CASSPLGGPGEQYF.

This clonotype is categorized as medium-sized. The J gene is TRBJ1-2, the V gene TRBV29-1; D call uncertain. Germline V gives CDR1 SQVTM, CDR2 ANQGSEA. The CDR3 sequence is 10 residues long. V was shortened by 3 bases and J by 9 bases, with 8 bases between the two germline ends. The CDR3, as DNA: TGCAGCGTTGACGACGGAAGCTACACCTTC. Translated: CSVDDGSYTF.

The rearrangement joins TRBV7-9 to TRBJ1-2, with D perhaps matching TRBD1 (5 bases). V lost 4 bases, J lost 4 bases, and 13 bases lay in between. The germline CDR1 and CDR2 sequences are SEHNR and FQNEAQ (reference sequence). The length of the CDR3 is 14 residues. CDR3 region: CASSSETGGYGYTF. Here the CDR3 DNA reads TGTGCCAGCAGCTCCGAAACCGGGGGCTATGGCTACACCTTC.

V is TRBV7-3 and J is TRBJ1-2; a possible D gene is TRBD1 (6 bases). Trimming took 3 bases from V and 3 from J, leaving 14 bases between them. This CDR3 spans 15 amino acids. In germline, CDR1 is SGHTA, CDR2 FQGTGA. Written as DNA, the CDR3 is TGTGCCAGCAGCTTCGGCAGGCCAGGGGACTATGGCTACACCTTC. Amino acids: CASSFGRPGDYGYTF.

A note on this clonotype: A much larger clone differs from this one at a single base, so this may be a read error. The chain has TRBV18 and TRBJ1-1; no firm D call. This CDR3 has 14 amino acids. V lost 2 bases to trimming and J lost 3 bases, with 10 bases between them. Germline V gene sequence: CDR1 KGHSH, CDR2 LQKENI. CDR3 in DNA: TGTGCCAGCTCACCATCCGCTGAGGACACTGAAGCTTTCTTT. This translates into CASSPSAEDTEAFF.

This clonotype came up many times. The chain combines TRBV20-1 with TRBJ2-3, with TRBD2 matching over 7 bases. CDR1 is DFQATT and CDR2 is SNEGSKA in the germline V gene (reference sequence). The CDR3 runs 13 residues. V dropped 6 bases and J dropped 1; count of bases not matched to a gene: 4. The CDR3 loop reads CSAWGGGTDTQYF. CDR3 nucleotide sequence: TGCAGTGCCTGGGGGGGGGGCACAGATACGCAGTATTTT.

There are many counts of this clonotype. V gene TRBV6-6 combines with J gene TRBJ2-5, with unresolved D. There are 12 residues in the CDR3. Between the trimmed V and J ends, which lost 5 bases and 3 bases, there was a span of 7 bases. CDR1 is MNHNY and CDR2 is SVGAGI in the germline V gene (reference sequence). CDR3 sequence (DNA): TGTGCCAGCAGTCACGGAGAAGAGACCCAGTACTTC. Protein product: CASSHGEETQYF.

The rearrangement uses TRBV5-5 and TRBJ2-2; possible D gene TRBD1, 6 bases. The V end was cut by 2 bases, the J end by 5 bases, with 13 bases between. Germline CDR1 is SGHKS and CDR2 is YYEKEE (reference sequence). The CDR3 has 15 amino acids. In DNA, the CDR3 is TGTGCCAGCAGCTTAGAGTCAGGGGAGACCGGGGAGCTGTTTTTT. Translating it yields CASSLESGETGELFF.

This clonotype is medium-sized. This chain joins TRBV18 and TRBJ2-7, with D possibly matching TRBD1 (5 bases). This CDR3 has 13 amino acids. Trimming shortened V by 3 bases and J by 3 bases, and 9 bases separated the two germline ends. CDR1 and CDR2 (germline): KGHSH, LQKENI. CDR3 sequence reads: CASSPITGYEQYF. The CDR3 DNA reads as TGTGCCAGCTCACCGATAACAGGCTACGAGCAGTACTTC. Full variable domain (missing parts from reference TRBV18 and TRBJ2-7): NAGVMQNPRHLVRRRGQEARLRCSPMKGHSHVYWYRQLPEEGLKFMVYLQKENIIDESGMPKERFSAEFPKEGPSILRIQQVVRGDSAAYFCASSPITGYEQYFGPGTRLTVT.

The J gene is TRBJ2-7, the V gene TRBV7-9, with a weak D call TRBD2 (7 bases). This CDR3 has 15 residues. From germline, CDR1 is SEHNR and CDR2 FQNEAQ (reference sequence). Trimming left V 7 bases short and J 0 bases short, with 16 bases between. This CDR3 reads CASIPNGGRSYEQYF. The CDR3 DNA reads TGTGCCAGCATTCCCAACGGGGGGCGCTCCTACGAGCAGTACTTC.

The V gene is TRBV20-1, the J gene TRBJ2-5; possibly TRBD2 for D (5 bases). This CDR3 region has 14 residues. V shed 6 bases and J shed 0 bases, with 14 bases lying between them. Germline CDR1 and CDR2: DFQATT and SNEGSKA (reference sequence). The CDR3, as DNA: TGCAGTGCCATAATCCGCGGGTACCAAGAGACCCAGTACTTC. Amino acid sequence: CSAIIRGYQETQYF.

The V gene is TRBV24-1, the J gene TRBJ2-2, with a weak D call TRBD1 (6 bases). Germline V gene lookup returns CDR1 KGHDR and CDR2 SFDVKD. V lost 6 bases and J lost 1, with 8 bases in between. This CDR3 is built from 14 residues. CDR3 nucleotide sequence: TGTGCCACCAGTCAGGGGCTGAACACCGGGGAGCTGTTTTTT. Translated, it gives CATSQGLNTGELFF.